These T cell receptor beta chains were read from a single sample in a study of cytomegalovirus exposure and HLA in healthy donors. Assay: immunoSEQ multiplex PCR; the TCRdb copy retains only in-frame clones and omits some. Of more than 95,000 clones listed, 80% to 90% were seen once; the top ten hold approximately 1.1%. Material for sequencing was PBMCs. These receptors originate from a woman aged 30 to 39 in good health and CMV-seronegative. Each CDR3 is given with its conserved first and last residue. Each record gives: J gene, V gene, clone size, D gene, CDR3 protein, CDR3 DNA. The D gene is left open where the match is weak. Expanded clones are given a class, and other clones once, few, many or no size at all.

j_call: TRBJ2-3; v_call: TRBV7-9; clone_size: once; d_call: -; cdr3_aa: CASSSPDRIYTDTQYF; cdr3_nt: TGTGCCAGCAGCTCACCCGACAGAATTTACACAGATACGCAGTATTTT
j_call: TRBJ2-1; v_call: TRBV6-1; clone_size: -; d_call: TRBD2; cdr3_aa: CASSGMTSGTYNEQFF; cdr3_nt: TGTGCCAGCAGTGGAATGACTAGCGGGACATACAATGAGCAGTTCTTC
j_call: TRBJ1-2; v_call: TRBV6-5; clone_size: -; d_call: TRBD1; cdr3_aa: CASSTGGDYGYTF; cdr3_nt: TGTGCCAGCAGCACAGGGGGCGACTATGGCTACACCTTC
j_call: TRBJ1-1; v_call: TRBV23-1; clone_size: -; d_call: -; cdr3_aa: CASSQSQGSNTEAFF; cdr3_nt: TGCGCCAGCAGTCAATCTCAGGGCTCGAACACTGAAGCTTTCTTT
j_call: TRBJ2-5; v_call: TRBV5-1; clone_size: -; d_call: TRBD1; cdr3_aa: CASSDGAARAVRGETQYF; cdr3_nt: TGCGCCAGCAGCGACGGGGCGGCGCGGGCGGTCAGGGGGGAGACCCAGTACTTC
j_call: TRBJ1-1; v_call: TRBV5-3; clone_size: -; d_call: TRBD1; cdr3_aa: CARSPTGVNTEAFF; cdr3_nt: TGTGCCAGAAGCCCGACAGGGGTGAACACTGAAGCTTTCTTT
j_call: TRBJ2-6; v_call: TRBV5-5; clone_size: once; d_call: -; cdr3_aa: CASSLAEGTSGANVLTF; cdr3_nt: TGTGCCAGCAGCTTGGCGGAGGGTACGTCTGGGGCCAACGTCCTGACTTTC
j_call: TRBJ2-2; v_call: TRBV19; clone_size: -; d_call: -; cdr3_aa: CASLPSGRASGELFF; cdr3_nt: TGTGCCAGTCTACCGAGCGGCAGAGCTAGCGGGGAGCTGTTTTTT
j_call: TRBJ2-2; v_call: TRBV19; clone_size: -; d_call: TRBD1; cdr3_aa: CASSRQGNTGELFF; cdr3_nt: TGTGCCAGTAGTCGACAGGGAAACACCGGGGAGCTGTTTTTT
j_call: TRBJ2-7; v_call: TRBV18; clone_size: -; d_call: -; cdr3_aa: CASSRKTERWSYEQYF; cdr3_nt: TGTGCCAGCTCACGTAAGACAGAAAGGTGGTCCTACGAGCAGTACTTC
j_call: TRBJ1-1; v_call: TRBV5-1; clone_size: once; d_call: TRBD1; cdr3_aa: CASSPPRTGAENTEAFF; cdr3_nt: TGCGCCAGCAGCCCTCCTCGGACAGGGGCAGAGAACACTGAAGCTTTCTTT
j_call: TRBJ2-1; v_call: TRBV5-1; clone_size: -; d_call: TRBD2; cdr3_aa: CASSMTSGGYNEQFF; cdr3_nt: TGCGCCAGCAGCATGACTAGCGGGGGTTACAATGAGCAGTTCTTC
j_call: TRBJ2-1; v_call: TRBV5-1; clone_size: -; d_call: TRBD2; cdr3_aa: CASSLGLLAGDYNEQFF; cdr3_nt: TGCGCCAGCAGCTTGGGGCTACTAGCGGGAGACTACAATGAGCAGTTCTTC
j_call: TRBJ2-6; v_call: TRBV7-8; clone_size: -; d_call: -; cdr3_aa: CASSFTGNSGANVLTF; cdr3_nt: TGTGCCAGCAGCTTCACAGGGAACTCTGGGGCCAACGTCCTGACTTTC
j_call: TRBJ1-1; v_call: TRBV6-5; clone_size: -; d_call: -; cdr3_aa: CASSRGGVDTEAFF; cdr3_nt: TGTGCCAGCAGTCGGGGGGGAGTTGACACTGAAGCTTTCTTT
j_call: TRBJ2-7; v_call: TRBV5-1; clone_size: -; d_call: -; cdr3_aa: CASSLTQGYEQYF; cdr3_nt: TGCGCCAGCAGCTTGACACAGGGTTACGAGCAGTACTTC
j_call: TRBJ1-4; v_call: TRBV5-4; clone_size: -; d_call: -; cdr3_aa: CASSLGGDTEKLFF; cdr3_nt: TGTGCCAGCAGCTTGGGGGGGGATACCGAAAAACTGTTTTTT
j_call: TRBJ1-1; v_call: TRBV7-3; clone_size: -; d_call: -; cdr3_aa: CASSLTPGLNTEAFF; cdr3_nt: TGTGCCAGCAGCTTAACTCCAGGGCTGAACACTGAAGCTTTCTTT
j_call: TRBJ1-2; v_call: TRBV4-3; clone_size: -; d_call: TRBD1; cdr3_aa: CASSQEDRGPPRDGYTF; cdr3_nt: TGCGCCAGCAGCCAAGAGGACAGGGGCCCTCCCAGGGATGGCTACACCTTC
j_call: TRBJ1-2; v_call: TRBV7-9; clone_size: few; d_call: TRBD1; cdr3_aa: CASSSGTGGMGYGYTF; cdr3_nt: TGTGCCAGCAGCTCCGGGACAGGGGGGATGGGCTATGGCTACACCTTC
j_call: TRBJ1-2; v_call: TRBV5-4; clone_size: -; d_call: TRBD1; cdr3_aa: CASSLAHRDRDYGYTF; cdr3_nt: TGTGCCAGCAGCTTGGCGCACCGGGACAGGGACTATGGCTACACCTTC
j_call: TRBJ2-2; v_call: TRBV6-1; clone_size: few; d_call: TRBD1; cdr3_aa: CASNQQGGNTGELFF; cdr3_nt: TGTGCCAGCAACCAACAGGGGGGGAACACCGGGGAGCTGTTTTTT
j_call: TRBJ2-5; v_call: TRBV7-7; clone_size: -; d_call: TRBD2; cdr3_aa: CASSLDLASGQETQYF; cdr3_nt: TGTGCTAGCAGCTTAGATCTGGCTAGCGGGCAAGAGACCCAGTACTTC
j_call: TRBJ2-3; v_call: TRBV9; clone_size: -; d_call: TRBD1; cdr3_aa: CASSVEGQGGTDTQYF; cdr3_nt: TGTGCCAGCAGCGTAGAGGGACAGGGAGGCACAGATACGCAGTATTTT
j_call: TRBJ2-7; v_call: TRBV19; clone_size: -; d_call: -; cdr3_aa: CASSYRVESYEQYF; cdr3_nt: TGTGCCAGTAGTTACAGGGTGGAGAGCTACGAGCAGTACTTC
j_call: TRBJ2-7; v_call: TRBV18; clone_size: few; d_call: -; cdr3_aa: CASSPPRSSYEQYF; cdr3_nt: TGTGCCAGCTCACCACCCCGGAGCTCCTACGAGCAGTACTTC
j_call: TRBJ2-6; v_call: TRBV5-4; clone_size: once; d_call: TRBD2; cdr3_aa: CASSSLLAGASGANVLTF; cdr3_nt: TGTGCCAGCAGCTCCCTACTAGCGGGAGCTTCCGGGGCCAACGTCCTGACTTTC